This TCR beta chain was identified during a study of T cells in localized non-small cell lung cancer. As concerns this clone: As yet, its antigen is unknown.

The method was immunoSEQ multiplex PCR; TCRdb's version includes in-frame clones alone and lacks a portion of them. The table lists 25,000 to 30,000 clones, roughly 90% of them singletons. Whole-study findings and limits: A higher density of T cells in blood coincided with extended overall survival. Maximal T cell clonality occurred in uninvolved adjacent lung, with tumor ranking below it. The study detected a median approximately 54 of the top 100 tumor clones in adjacent lung. Heterogeneity stays possible, as sequencing covered only one tumor region.

The CDR3 is 13 amino acids. V was clipped by 0 bases and J by 10 bases, with 12 bases between them. Germline V gene data show CDR1 as GTSNPN and CDR2 as SVGIG (reference sequence). The sample in question was peripheral blood, obtained before any cancer treatment. The gene calls are TRBV30 and TRBJ1-4; a weak D match, TRBD1 (5 bases). The TCR was taken from a woman aged 18 to 55 with stage I lung adenocarcinoma. The CDR3 DNA follows: TGTGCCTGGAGTGTTGGGACTGTGGGAAAACTGTTTTTT. It encodes CAWSVGTVGKLFF.